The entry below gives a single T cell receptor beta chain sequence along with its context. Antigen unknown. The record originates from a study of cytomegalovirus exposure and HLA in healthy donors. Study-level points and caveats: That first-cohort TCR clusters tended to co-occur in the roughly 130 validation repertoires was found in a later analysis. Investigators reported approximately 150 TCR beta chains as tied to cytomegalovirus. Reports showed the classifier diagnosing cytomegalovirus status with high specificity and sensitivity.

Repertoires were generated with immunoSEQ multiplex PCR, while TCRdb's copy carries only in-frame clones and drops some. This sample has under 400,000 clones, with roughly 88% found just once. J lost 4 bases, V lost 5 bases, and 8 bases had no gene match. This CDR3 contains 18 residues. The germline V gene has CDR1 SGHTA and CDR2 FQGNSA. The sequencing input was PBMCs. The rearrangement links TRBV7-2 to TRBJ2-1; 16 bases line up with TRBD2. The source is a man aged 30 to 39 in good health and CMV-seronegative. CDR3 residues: CASSLGLAGGPGYNEQFF. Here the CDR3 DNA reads TGTGCCAGCAGCCTGGGACTAGCGGGGGGGCCTGGATACAATGAGCAGTTCTTC.